This T cell receptor beta chain was observed in a study of T cells in Graves' hyperthyroidism and ophthalmopathy. Study-wide results and limits: Peripheral blood also featured most of the thyroid clonotypes expanded above 0.001.

V was clipped by 6 bases and J by 5 bases, with 10 bases between them. There are 12 residues in the CDR3. Germline-derived CDR1 and CDR2 are LGHNT and FRNRAP. Graves' hyperthyroidism was deemed stable given no ophthalmopathy progression within 18 months. The source material, RNA transcripts, was used to amplify TCR beta CDR3 regions. RT-PCR in the first round (using the HTBI primer set) targeted the TCR CDR3. A single record per CDR3 protein comes from TCRdb applying MiXCR to the multiplex PCR reads. The table has a few hundred thousand distinct CDR3 sequences, less than 20% seen once. Details on this clonotype: As yet, its antigen is unknown.

The sample taken for sequencing was blood. The genes are TRBV12-5 and TRBJ2-5; D is ambiguous. The origin of this receptor is a woman in her 30s with Graves' hyperthyroidism. In nucleotides, the CDR3 is TGTGCTAGTGGCTCCACCCGGGAGACCCAGTACTTC. This codes for CASGSTRETQYF.